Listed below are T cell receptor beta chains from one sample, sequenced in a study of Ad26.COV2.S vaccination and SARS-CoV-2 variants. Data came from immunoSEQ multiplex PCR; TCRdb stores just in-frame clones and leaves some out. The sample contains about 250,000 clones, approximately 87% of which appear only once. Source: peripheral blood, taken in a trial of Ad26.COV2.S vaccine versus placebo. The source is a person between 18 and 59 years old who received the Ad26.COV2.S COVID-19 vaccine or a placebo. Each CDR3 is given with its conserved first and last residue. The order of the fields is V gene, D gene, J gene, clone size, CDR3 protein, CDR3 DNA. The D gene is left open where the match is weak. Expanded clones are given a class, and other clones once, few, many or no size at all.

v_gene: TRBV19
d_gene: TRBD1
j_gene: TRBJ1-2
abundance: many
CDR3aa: CASVQGTGANYGYTF
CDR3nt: TGTGCCAGCGTGCAGGGGACAGGAGCTAACTATGGCTACACCTTC

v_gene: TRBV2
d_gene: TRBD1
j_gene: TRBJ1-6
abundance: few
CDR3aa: CASSGQGKNSPLHF
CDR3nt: TGTGCCAGCAGTGGACAGGGGAAGAATTCACCCCTCCACTTT

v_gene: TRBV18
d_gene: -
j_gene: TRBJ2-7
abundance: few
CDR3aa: CASSPVTGTLGEQYF
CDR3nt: TGTGCCAGCTCACCAGTTACGGGTACCCTAGGCGAGCAGTACTTC

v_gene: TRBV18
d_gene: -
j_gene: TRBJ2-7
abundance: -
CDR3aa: CASSPSRGISYEQYF
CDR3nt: TGTGCCAGCTCCCCCAGTAGGGGTATCTCCTACGAGCAGTACTTC

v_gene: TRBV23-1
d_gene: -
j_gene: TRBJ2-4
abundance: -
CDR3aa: CASSRCTSRDAKNIQYF
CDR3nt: TGCGCCAGCAGTCGCTGTACTTCGAGGGATGCCAAAAACATTCAGTACTTC

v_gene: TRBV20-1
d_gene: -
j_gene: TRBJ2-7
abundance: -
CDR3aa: CSASTPSRGSPIYEQYF
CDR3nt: TGCAGTGCTAGTACGCCCTCGAGGGGCAGTCCCATTTACGAGCAGTACTTC

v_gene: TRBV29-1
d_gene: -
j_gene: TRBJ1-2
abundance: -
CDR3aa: CSVSPDGREVGYTF
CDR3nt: TGCAGCGTTTCACCGGACGGAAGGGAGGTTGGCTACACCTTC

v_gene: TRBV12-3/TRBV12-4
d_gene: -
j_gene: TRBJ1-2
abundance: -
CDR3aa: CASSLSNNYGYTF
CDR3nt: TGTGCCAGCAGTTTATCGAATAACTATGGCTACACCTTC

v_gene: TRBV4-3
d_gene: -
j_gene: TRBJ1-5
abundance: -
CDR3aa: CASSQGRGLPQHF
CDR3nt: TGCGCCAGCAGCCAAGGGCGGGGTCTGCCCCAGCATTTT

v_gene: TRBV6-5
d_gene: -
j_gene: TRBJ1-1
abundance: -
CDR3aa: CASKFVNTEAFF
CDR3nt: TGTGCCAGCAAGTTTGTGAACACTGAAGCTTTCTTT

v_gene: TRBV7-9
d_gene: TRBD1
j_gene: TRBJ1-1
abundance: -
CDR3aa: CASSPDRGNTEAFF
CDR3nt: TGTGCCAGCAGTCCAGACAGGGGAAACACTGAAGCTTTCTTT

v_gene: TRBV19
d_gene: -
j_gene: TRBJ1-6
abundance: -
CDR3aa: CASSTSGAGSPLHF
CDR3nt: TGTGCCAGTAGTACCTCGGGGGCAGGTTCACCCCTCCACTTT

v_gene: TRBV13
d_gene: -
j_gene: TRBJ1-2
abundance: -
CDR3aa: CASSLGTAFYGYTF
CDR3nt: TGTGCCAGCAGCTTAGGGACAGCCTTCTATGGCTACACCTTC

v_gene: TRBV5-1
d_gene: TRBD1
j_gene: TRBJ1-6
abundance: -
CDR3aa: CASSFDRGGSPLHF
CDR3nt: TGCGCCAGCAGCTTCGACAGGGGTGGTTCACCCCTCCACTTT

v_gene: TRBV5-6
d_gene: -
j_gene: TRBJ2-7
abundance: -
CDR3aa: CASSLDYGTVYEQYF
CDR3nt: TGTGCCAGCAGCTTGGACTATGGGACGGTCTACGAGCAGTACTTC

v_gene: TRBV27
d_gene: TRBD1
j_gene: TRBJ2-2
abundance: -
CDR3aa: CASSSGTDNTGELFF
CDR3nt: TGTGCCAGCAGCTCGGGGACAGATAACACCGGGGAGCTGTTTTTT

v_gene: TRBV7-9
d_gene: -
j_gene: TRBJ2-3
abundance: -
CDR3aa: CASSTGIGPTDTQYF
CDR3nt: TGTGCCAGCAGCACAGGGATTGGGCCCACAGATACGCAGTATTTT

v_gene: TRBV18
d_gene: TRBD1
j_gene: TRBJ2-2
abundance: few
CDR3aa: CASKGQGDTGELFF
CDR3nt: TGTGCCAGCAAGGGACAGGGGGACACCGGGGAGCTGTTTTTT

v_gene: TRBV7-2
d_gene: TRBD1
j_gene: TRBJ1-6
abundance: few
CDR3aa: CASSLNPGGNSPLHF
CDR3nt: TGTGCCAGCAGCTTAAACCCAGGGGGAAATTCACCCCTCCACTTT

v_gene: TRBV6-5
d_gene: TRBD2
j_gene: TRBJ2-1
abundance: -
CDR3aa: CASSYFSSGEQFF
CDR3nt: TGTGCCAGCAGTTATTTTTCTAGCGGGGAGCAGTTCTTC

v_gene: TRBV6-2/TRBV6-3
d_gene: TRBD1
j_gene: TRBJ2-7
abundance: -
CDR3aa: CASSDPRTGAHEQYF
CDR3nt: TGTGCCAGCAGTGATCCGAGGACAGGGGCTCACGAGCAGTACTTC

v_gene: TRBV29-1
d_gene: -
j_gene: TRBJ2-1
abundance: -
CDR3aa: CSATTSGAAYYNEQFF
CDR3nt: TGCAGCGCAACCACCTCAGGCGCAGCTTACTACAATGAGCAGTTCTTC

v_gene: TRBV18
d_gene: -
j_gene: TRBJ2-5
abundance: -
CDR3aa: CASSPSNSQETQYF
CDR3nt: TGTGCCAGCTCACCAAGCAATTCTCAAGAGACCCAGTACTTC

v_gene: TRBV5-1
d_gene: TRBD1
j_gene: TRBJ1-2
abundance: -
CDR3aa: CASTFDRGNYGYTF
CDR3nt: TGCGCCAGCACTTTCGACAGGGGGAACTATGGCTACACCTTC

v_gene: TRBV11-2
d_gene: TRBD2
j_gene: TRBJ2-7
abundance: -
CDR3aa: CASSPELAGARAYEQYF
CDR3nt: TGTGCCAGCAGCCCCGAACTAGCGGGAGCTAGAGCCTACGAGCAGTACTTC

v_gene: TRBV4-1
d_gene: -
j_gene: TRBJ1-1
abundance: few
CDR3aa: CASSQERRLVWAEAFF
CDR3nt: TGCGCCAGCAGCCAAGAGAGGCGGTTGGTATGGGCTGAAGCTTTCTTT

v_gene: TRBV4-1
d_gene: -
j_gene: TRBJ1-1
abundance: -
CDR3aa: CASSQAREDGTEAFF
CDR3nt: TGCGCCAGCAGCCAAGCTCGGGAGGACGGCACTGAAGCTTTCTTT

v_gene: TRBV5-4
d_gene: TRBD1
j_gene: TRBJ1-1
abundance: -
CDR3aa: CASTPGQGIKAFF
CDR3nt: TGTGCCAGCACCCCGGGACAGGGGATCAAAGCTTTCTTT

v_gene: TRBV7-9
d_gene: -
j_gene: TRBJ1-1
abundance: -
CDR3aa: CASSWAGSDTEAFF
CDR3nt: TGTGCCAGCAGCTGGGCCGGTTCGGACACTGAAGCTTTCTTT

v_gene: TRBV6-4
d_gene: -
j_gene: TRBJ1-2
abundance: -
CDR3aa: CASSDSRQAGYTF
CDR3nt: TGTGCCAGCAGTGACTCGAGACAGGCAGGCTACACCTTC

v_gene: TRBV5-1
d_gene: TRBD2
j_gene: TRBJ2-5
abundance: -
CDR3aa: CASSIETSGGQETQYF
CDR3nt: TGCGCCAGCAGCATCGAGACTAGCGGGGGTCAAGAGACCCAGTACTTC

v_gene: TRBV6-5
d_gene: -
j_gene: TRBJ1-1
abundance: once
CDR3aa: CASSYAVNTEAFF
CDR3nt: TGTGCCAGCAGTTACGCGGTAAACACTGAAGCTTTCTTT

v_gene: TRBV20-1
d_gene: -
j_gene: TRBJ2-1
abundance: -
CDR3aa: CSAGSRNEQFF
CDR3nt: TGCAGTGCTGGGAGTAGGAATGAGCAGTTCTTC

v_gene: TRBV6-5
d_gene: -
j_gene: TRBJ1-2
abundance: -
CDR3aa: CASSSRTGRGYTF
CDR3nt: TGTGCCAGCAGTTCTCGGACGGGCAGGGGCTACACCTTC

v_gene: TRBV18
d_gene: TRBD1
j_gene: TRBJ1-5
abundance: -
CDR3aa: CASSSGTGAQPQHF
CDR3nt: TGTGCCAGCTCATCCGGGACAGGGGCTCAGCCCCAGCATTTT

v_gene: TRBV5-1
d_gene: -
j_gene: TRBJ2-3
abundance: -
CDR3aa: CASNFRDSRETQYF
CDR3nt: TGCGCCAGCAACTTCCGGGACTCGAGAGAGACGCAGTATTTT

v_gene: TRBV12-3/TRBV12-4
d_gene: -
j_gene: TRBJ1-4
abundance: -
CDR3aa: CASSLVDNEKLFF
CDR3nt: TGTGCCAGCAGTCTGGTGGACAATGAAAAACTGTTTTTT

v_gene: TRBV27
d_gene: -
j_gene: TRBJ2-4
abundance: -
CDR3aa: CASSPPFKGKNIQYF
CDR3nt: TGTGCCAGCTCTCCCCCCTTTAAGGGCAAAAACATTCAGTACTTC

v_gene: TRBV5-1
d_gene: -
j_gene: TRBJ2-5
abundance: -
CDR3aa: CASSLSSAHQETQYF
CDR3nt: TGCGCCAGCAGCTTAAGTAGCGCCCATCAAGAGACCCAGTACTTC

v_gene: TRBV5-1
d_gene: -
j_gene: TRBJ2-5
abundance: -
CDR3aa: CASSLGVQETQYF
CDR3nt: TGCGCCAGCAGCTTGGGGGTCCAAGAGACCCAGTACTTC

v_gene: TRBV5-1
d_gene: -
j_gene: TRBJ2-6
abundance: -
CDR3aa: CASSFGANVLTF
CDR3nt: TGCGCCAGCAGTTTTGGGGCCAACGTCCTGACTTTC

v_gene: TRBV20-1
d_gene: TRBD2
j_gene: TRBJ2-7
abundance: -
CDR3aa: CSASPLADVSYEQYF
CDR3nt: TGCAGTGCTAGTCCACTAGCGGACGTCTCCTACGAGCAGTACTTC

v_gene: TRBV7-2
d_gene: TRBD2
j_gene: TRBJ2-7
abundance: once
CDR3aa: CASSPLAGTSYEQYF
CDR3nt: TGTGCCAGCAGTCCCTTAGCGGGAACCTCCTACGAGCAGTACTTC